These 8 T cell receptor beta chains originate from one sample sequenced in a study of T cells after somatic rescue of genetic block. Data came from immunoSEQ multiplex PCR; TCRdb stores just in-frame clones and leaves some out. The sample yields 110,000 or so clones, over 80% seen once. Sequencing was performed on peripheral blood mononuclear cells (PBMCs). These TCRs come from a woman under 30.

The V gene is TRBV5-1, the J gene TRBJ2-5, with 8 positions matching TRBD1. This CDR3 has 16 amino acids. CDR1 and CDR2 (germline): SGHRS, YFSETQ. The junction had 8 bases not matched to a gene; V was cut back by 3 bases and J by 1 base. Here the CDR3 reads CASSSSGTGIQETQYF. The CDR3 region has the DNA TGCGCCAGCAGCTCTTCCGGGACAGGCATCCAAGAGACCCAGTACTTC.

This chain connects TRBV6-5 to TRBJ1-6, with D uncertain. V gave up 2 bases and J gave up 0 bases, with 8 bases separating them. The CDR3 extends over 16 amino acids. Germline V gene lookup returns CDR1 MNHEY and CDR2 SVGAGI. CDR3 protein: CASSYRESSYNSPLHF. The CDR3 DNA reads TGTGCCAGCAGTTACAGGGAAAGCTCCTATAATTCACCCCTCCACTTT.

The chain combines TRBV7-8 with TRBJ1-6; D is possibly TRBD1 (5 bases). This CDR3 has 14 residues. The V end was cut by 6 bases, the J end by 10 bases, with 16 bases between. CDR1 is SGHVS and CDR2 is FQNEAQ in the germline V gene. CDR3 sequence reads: CASRPDEGRSPLHF. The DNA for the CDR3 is TGTGCCAGCAGACCGGACGAGGGGCGCTCACCCCTCCACTTT.

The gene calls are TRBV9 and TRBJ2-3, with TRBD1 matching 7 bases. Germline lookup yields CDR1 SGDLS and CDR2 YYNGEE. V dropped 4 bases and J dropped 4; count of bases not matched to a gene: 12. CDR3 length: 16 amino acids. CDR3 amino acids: CASSTRTGGEADTQYF. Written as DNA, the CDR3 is TGTGCCAGCAGCACTCGGACAGGCGGCGAGGCAGATACGCAGTATTTT. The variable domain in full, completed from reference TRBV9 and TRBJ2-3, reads DSGVTQTPKHLITATGQRVTLRCSPRSGDLSVYWYQQSLDQGLQFLIQYYNGEERAKGNILERFSAQQFPDLHSELNLSSLELGDSALYFCASSTRTGGEADTQYFGPGTRLTVL.

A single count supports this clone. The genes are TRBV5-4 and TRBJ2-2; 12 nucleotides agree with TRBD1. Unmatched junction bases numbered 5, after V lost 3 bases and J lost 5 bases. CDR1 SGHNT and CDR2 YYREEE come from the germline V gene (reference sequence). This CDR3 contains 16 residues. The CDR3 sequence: CASSSGQGADTGELFF. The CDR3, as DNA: TGTGCCAGCAGCTCGGGACAGGGGGCAGATACCGGGGAGCTGTTTTTT.

CDR3 amino acids: CACGAGRSDADTQYF. Written as DNA, the CDR3 is TGTGCCTGCGGGGCGGGGAGGTCCGACGCAGATACGCAGTATTTT. V gene TRBV30 combines with J gene TRBJ2-3; perhaps TRBD2 as D (6 bases). The V gene's germline CDR1 is GTSNPN and CDR2 SVGIG (reference sequence). This CDR3 contains 15 residues. The V gene lost 6 bases and the J gene lost 4 bases, with 20 bases spanning the gap. Filled out from reference TRBV30 and TRBJ2-3, the complete variable domain reads SQTIHQWPATLVQPVGSPLSLECTVEGTSNPNLYWYRQAAGRGLQLLFYSVGIGQISSEVPQNLSASRPQDRQFILSSKKLLLSDSGFYLCACGAGRSDADTQYFGPGTRLTVL.

DNA for the CDR3: TGTGCCATCAGTGAAGCTACAGGGGTGAACACTGAAGCTTTCTTT. As protein: CAISEATGVNTEAFF. The V gene is TRBV10-3, the J gene TRBJ1-1; the match to TRBD1 covers 7 bases. Germline V gene data show CDR1 as ENHRY and CDR2 as SYGVKD. V gave up 3 bases and J gave up 0 bases; unmatched junction bases: 4. This CDR3 has 15 amino acids.

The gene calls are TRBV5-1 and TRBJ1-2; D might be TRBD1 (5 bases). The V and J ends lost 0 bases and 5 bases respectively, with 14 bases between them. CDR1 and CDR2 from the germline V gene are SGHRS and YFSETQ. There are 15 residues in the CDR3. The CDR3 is CASSLEPWTLYGYTF. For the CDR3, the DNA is TGCGCCAGCAGCTTGGAGCCATGGACACTGTATGGCTACACCTTC.